The 30 T cell receptor beta chains below were found in one sample sequenced in a study of CD8+ T cells in alopecia areata. After isolation, RNA underwent reverse transcription to generate cDNA as the sequencing template. Using immunoSEQ multiplex PCR, the repertoire was profiled, and TCRdb retains in-frame clones only, with some absent. The repertoire consists of 150,000 or so clones, with approximately 87% occurring once and the leading ten covering over 13%. The sample in question was CD8+ T cells sorted from blood, obtained at week 0. All receptors derive from a human donor with alopecia areata.

The chain is built from TRBV10-1 and TRBJ2-1; 9 positions agree with TRBD1. Germline assignment: CDR1 WNHNN and CDR2 SYGVQD (reference sequence). The J segment lost 9 bases and the V segment lost 2 bases, leaving 5 bases of the junction unmatched. This CDR3 contains 14 residues. The CDR3 loop reads CASSEPTGGREQFF. The CDR3 bases are TGCGCCAGCAGTGAGCCGACAGGGGGACGTGAGCAGTTCTTC.

This chain joins TRBV7-9 and TRBJ2-7, with 8 bases fitting TRBD1. The V segment lost 2 bases and the J segment 0 bases; nucleotides outside the gene matches: 6. This CDR3 contains 16 residues. CDR1 and CDR2 from the germline V gene are SEHNR and FQNEAQ (reference sequence). The CDR3 loop reads CASSLFGQGYSYEQYF. Written as DNA, the CDR3 is TGTGCCAGCAGCTTATTCGGACAGGGCTACTCCTACGAGCAGTACTTC.

The CDR3 reads CASSHGAGGTYEQYF. The CDR3 nucleotides read TGCGCCAGCAGCCACGGGGCAGGGGGCACTTACGAGCAGTACTTC. The genes are TRBV5-1 and TRBJ2-7; 8 bases are a match to TRBD1. Germline loops: CDR1 SGHRS, CDR2 YFSETQ. The CDR3 sequence is 15 residues long. J lost 4 bases, V lost 4 bases, and 10 bases had no gene match.

The chain has TRBV2 and TRBJ2-7, with TRBD2 identical over 9 bases. Losses at the gene ends were 0 bases for V and 4 bases for J; bases not matched to a gene: 7. The CDR3 covers 16 residues. CDR1 is SNHLY, CDR2 FYNNEI, per germline. CDR3 DNA: TGTGCCAGCAGTGAAGCGGTTGGACTAGCGTCTTACGAGCAGTACTTC. Translation: CASSEAVGLASYEQYF.

V and J are TRBV11-1 and TRBJ2-2; TRBD1 matches 9 bases. The CDR3 consists of 14 residues. Germline V gene sequence: CDR1 SGHAT, CDR2 FQDESV (reference sequence). Trimming removed 5 bases from V and 6 bases from J; junction bases left unmatched: 4. CDR3: CASSGQGSAGELFF. CDR3 DNA: TGTGCCAGCAGCGGACAGGGGAGCGCCGGGGAGCTGTTTTTT.

The chain has TRBV25-1 and TRBJ1-2; D might be TRBD1 (5 bases). The CDR3 contains 13 residues. Germline CDR1 is MGHDK and CDR2 is SYGVNS. The V end lost 4 bases, the J end lost 4 bases, and 10 bases lay between the germline ends. The CDR3 nucleotides are TGTGCCAGCAGTGTTGGGGGAGCCTATGGCTACACCTTC. Its protein is CASSVGGAYGYTF.

V usage is TRBV6-6 and J usage is TRBJ1-1; the D is unclear. Germline CDR1 MNHNY, CDR2 SVGAGI (reference sequence). The CDR3 consists of 16 residues. The V gene lost 2 bases and the J gene lost 1 base, with 14 bases spanning the gap. The CDR3 DNA follows: TGTGCCAGCAGTTACGGCTCCCACTTTAAGAACACTGAAGCTTTCTTT. This encodes CASSYGSHFKNTEAFF.

This sequence joins TRBV4-1 and TRBJ1-2; D may be TRBD1 (5 bases). The V and J ends lost 1 base and 8 bases respectively, with 14 bases between them. The CDR3 length is 14 residues. The germline gives CDR1 MGHRA, CDR2 YSYEKL. CDR3 DNA sequence: TGCGCCAGCAGCCAAGGCCCCCAGGGAGGCGGCTACACCTTC. This codes for CASSQGPQGGGYTF.

The chain carries TRBV9 and TRBJ2-3; perhaps TRBD2 as D (6 bases). From germline, CDR1 is SGDLS and CDR2 YYNGEE. The V end lost 2 bases, the J end lost 1 base, and 11 bases lay between the germline ends. This CDR3 has 15 amino acids. The CDR3 coding sequence is TGTGCCAGCAGCGTTTGGGGAGGAGGCACAGATACGCAGTATTTT. Its protein product is CASSVWGGGTDTQYF.

The chain employs TRBV27 and TRBJ2-1, with D uncertain. The CDR3 runs to 14 residues. CDR1 and CDR2 (germline): MNHEY, SMNVEV (reference sequence). V lost 2 bases and J 2 bases, leaving 7 bases between the germline ends. CDR3 sequence: CASSLNGAYNEQFF. Here the CDR3 DNA reads TGTGCCAGCAGTTTAAATGGGGCCTACAATGAGCAGTTCTTC.

The CDR3 spells CASSLKGAYNEQFF. The CDR3 DNA reads TGCGCCAGCAGCTTGAAGGGGGCATACAATGAGCAGTTCTTC. This rearrangement joins TRBV5-1 to TRBJ2-1; TRBD1 aligns across 7 bases. Germline CDR1 is SGHRS and CDR2 is YFSETQ. This CDR3 region has 14 residues. V lost 1 base, J lost 4 bases, and 2 bases stayed unmatched. Filled out from reference TRBV5-1 and TRBJ2-1, the complete variable domain reads KAGVTQTPRYLIKTRGQQVTLSCSPISGHRSVSWYQQTPGQGLQFLFEYFSETQRNKGNFPGRFSGRQFSNSRSEMNVSTLELGDSALYLCASSLKGAYNEQFFGPGTRLTVL.

The rearrangement joins TRBV25-1 to TRBJ2-2, with D possibly matching TRBD1 (5 bases). V lost 11 bases to trimming and J lost 6 bases, with 25 bases between them. Germline assignment: CDR1 MGHDK and CDR2 SYGVNS. The CDR3 is made up of 16 amino acids. DNA for the CDR3: TGTGCCGCAGCCCCGACTGGGCAGGGTATCGCCGGGGAGCTGTTTTTT. This sequence encodes CAAAPTGQGIAGELFF.

The chain is built from TRBV19 and TRBJ2-1, with D maybe TRBD2 (6 bases). CDR1 and CDR2 (germline): LNHDA, SQIVND (reference sequence). Trimming pared 5 bases from V and 2 bases from J, leaving 13 bases between. CDR3 size: 15 residues. CDR3 DNA sequence: TGTGCCAGTAGTCCCCCTAGCGAACCCTACAATGAGCAGTTCTTC. As protein: CASSPPSEPYNEQFF.

The rearrangement links TRBV19 to TRBJ1-1; no firm D call. From germline, CDR1 is LNHDA and CDR2 SQIVND (reference sequence). The length of the CDR3 is 13 residues. V was pared by 7 bases and J by 1 base, with 10 bases between. CDR3 residues: CASNIDENTEAFF. Here the CDR3 DNA reads TGTGCCAGTAACATAGACGAGAACACTGAAGCTTTCTTT.

The DNA of the CDR3 is TGCGCCAGCAGCTTGGATGGACTGACCCCTACCTACGAGCAGTACTTC. This translates into CASSLDGLTPTYEQYF. The chain links TRBV5-1 to TRBJ2-7; a possible D gene is TRBD2 (5 bases). Germline V gene data show CDR1 as SGHRS and CDR2 as YFSETQ. V was shortened by 0 bases and J by 2 bases, with 15 bases between the two germline ends. This CDR3 spans 16 amino acids.

The chain couples TRBV5-4 to TRBJ2-2, with 9 bases matching TRBD2. The CDR3 loop spans 15 amino acids. Germline values: CDR1 SGHNT, CDR2 YYREEE (reference sequence). The J segment lost 6 bases and the V segment lost 3 bases, leaving 6 bases of the junction unmatched. CDR3 sequence reads: CASSSGTSPPGELFF. CDR3 nucleotide sequence: TGTGCCAGCAGCTCGGGGACTAGCCCGCCCGGGGAGCTGTTTTTT.

This sequence joins TRBV6-1 and TRBJ2-7; D unresolved. Germline V gene data show CDR1 as MNHNS and CDR2 as SASEGT. V was shortened by 5 bases and J by 6 bases, with 8 bases between the two germline ends. CDR3 length: 11 amino acids. CDR3 coding DNA: TGTGCCAGCAGTTATGGATCCGAGCAGTACTTC. Protein sequence: CASSYGSEQYF.

The rearrangement joins TRBV23-1 to TRBJ2-7; 9 positions match TRBD1. TRBV23-1 is sorted into the ORF group, with uncertain function. With 7 bases clipped from V and 3 bases from J, the junction kept 4 bases outside the gene matches. CDR3 size: 13 residues. CDR3 loop: CASIRDRVYEQYF. The DNA of the CDR3 is TGCGCCAGCATCCGGGACAGGGTCTACGAGCAGTACTTC.

This clone was observed a handful of times. The chain uses TRBV6-6 and TRBJ2-7; D is unresolved. Trimming pared 7 bases from V and 1 base from J, leaving 11 bases between. Germline loops: CDR1 MNHNY, CDR2 SVGAGI (reference sequence). This CDR3 has 13 residues. The DNA of the CDR3 is TGTGCCAGCAATGGCCGCGATTCCTACGAGCAGTACTTC. It specifies CASNGRDSYEQYF.

This chain connects TRBV11-2 to TRBJ2-3, with D unresolved. Trimming removed 3 bases at V and 2 bases at J, with 9 bases between. The germline V gene encodes CDR1 SGHAT and CDR2 FQNNGV. The CDR3 has 14 amino acids. The CDR3 sequence: CASSLEQHTDTQYF. For the CDR3, the DNA is TGTGCCAGCAGCTTGGAACAGCACACAGATACGCAGTATTTT.

A note on this clone: The same CDR3 can be traced to other DNA sequences in this sample. The DNA of the CDR3 is TGTGCCAGCAGTTACTCAGCGGGAGGTACGGATACGCAGTATTTT. Protein sequence: CASSYSAGGTDTQYF. The chain carries TRBV6-5 and TRBJ2-3; TRBD2 matches 9 bases. V lost 0 bases and J lost 6; bases outside the gene matches: 4. The germline gives CDR1 MNHEY, CDR2 SVGAGI. The CDR3 is 15 amino acids.

The rearrangement joins TRBV30 to TRBJ1-4; TRBD1 matches at 9 bases. Germline V lookup: CDR1 GTSNPN, CDR2 SVGIG (reference sequence). V gave up 1 base and J gave up 3 bases; unmatched junction bases: 3. This CDR3 comprises 15 residues. CDR3 nucleotides: TGTGCCTGGAGTGGAGGGACAGGGTCTAATGAAAAACTGTTTTTT. Amino acids: CAWSGGTGSNEKLFF.

The J gene is TRBJ2-7, the V gene TRBV4-2; D perhaps matches TRBD2 (6 bases). Germline values: CDR1 LGHNA, CDR2 YNFKEQ. CDR3 length equals 13 residues. V was pared by 1 base and J by 4 bases, with 8 bases between. CDR3 coding DNA: TGTGCCAGCAGCCAAGGGAGGGTTTACGAGCAGTACTTC. This gives the protein CASSQGRVYEQYF.

This clone was picked up one time. This rearrangement joins TRBV4-2 to TRBJ1-5, with 10 nucleotides matching TRBD1. The CDR3 spans 15 residues. CDR1 and CDR2 (germline): LGHNA, YNFKEQ. J lost 1 base, V lost 6 bases, and 3 bases had no gene match. The CDR3 protein is CASRGTGESNQPQHF. Written as DNA, the CDR3 is TGTGCCAGCAGGGGGACAGGGGAGAGCAATCAGCCCCAGCATTTT.

This sequence joins TRBV7-8 and TRBJ2-3; D might be TRBD1 or TRBD2, each matching 6 bases. V shed 0 bases and J shed 2 bases, with 9 bases lying between them. CDR1 and CDR2 (germline): SGHVS, FQNEAQ. The CDR3 loop spans 15 amino acids. CDR3 in amino acids: CASSLAGGDTDTQYF. In DNA, the CDR3 is TGTGCCAGCAGCTTAGCGGGGGGCGACACAGATACGCAGTATTTT.

This clone was seen just once. The rearrangement joins TRBV13 to TRBJ1-3; no reliable D call. Germline V lookup: CDR1 PRHDT, CDR2 FYEKMQ (reference sequence). V was cut by 1 base and J by 0 bases, with 7 bases left in between. This CDR3 has 15 residues. The chain's CDR3 is CASSLVGHSGNTIYF. CDR3 DNA: TGTGCCAGCAGCTTAGTGGGTCACTCTGGAAACACCATATATTTT. Complete variable domain (other parts from reference TRBV13 and TRBJ1-3): AAGVIQSPRHLIKEKRETATLKCYPIPRHDTVYWYQQGPGQDPQFLISFYEKMQSDKGSIPDRFSAQQFSDYHSELNMSSLELGDSALYFCASSLVGHSGNTIYFGEGSWLTVV.

This clone appeared a few times. The chain recombines TRBV5-1 with TRBJ2-1, with TRBD1 identical over 8 bases. CDR3 length: 17 residues. The trim removed 5 bases at V and 3 bases at J, leaving 13 bases unmatched. Germline CDR1 is SGHRS and CDR2 is YFSETQ. For the CDR3, the DNA is TGCGCCAGCAGTCCCCTTCCCGGGACAGGAGTCTACAATGAGCAGTTCTTC. Translation: CASSPLPGTGVYNEQFF. The complete variable domain, with remaining parts taken from reference TRBV5-1 and TRBJ2-1, reads KAGVTQTPRYLIKTRGQQVTLSCSPISGHRSVSWYQQTPGQGLQFLFEYFSETQRNKGNFPGRFSGRQFSNSRSEMNVSTLELGDSALYLCASSPLPGTGVYNEQFFGPGTRLTVL.

The V call is TRBV7-9, the J call TRBJ2-7; D is unclear. CDR3 length equals 13 residues. V was clipped by 7 bases and J by 1 base, with 11 bases between them. Germline V lookup: CDR1 SEHNR, CDR2 FQNEAQ (reference sequence). As DNA, the CDR3 is TGTGCCAGCACTCCTGAGATGTCCTACGAGCAGTACTTC. Translated, it gives CASTPEMSYEQYF. The whole variable domain, remainder taken from reference TRBV7-9 and TRBJ2-7, is DTGVSQNPRHKITKRGQNVTFRCDPISEHNRLYWYRQTLGQGPEFLTYFQNEAQLEKSRLLSDRFSAERPKGSFSTLEIQRTEQGDSAMYLCASTPEMSYEQYFGPGTRLTVT.

This clone appeared a single time. The genes are TRBV21-1 and TRBJ1-5. TRBV21-1 is given as a pseudogene. The CDR3 has 17 amino acids. CDR3 residues: CASSKEGDSYSNQPQHF. The CDR3 coding sequence is TGTGCCAGCAGCAAAGAAGGGGACTCTTACAGCAATCAGCCCCAGCATTTT.

The chain carries TRBV14 and TRBJ2-6; TRBD1 matches at 7 bases. The length of the CDR3 is 14 residues. In germline, CDR1 is SGHDN, CDR2 FVKESK. Unmatched junction bases numbered 11, after V lost 2 bases and J lost 16 bases. The DNA of the CDR3 is TGTGCCAGCAGCCAAAAGACAGGGAAAAACGGACTGACTTTC. Protein: CASSQKTGKNGLTF.